This T cell receptor (beta chain) was documented in a study of blood T cell repertoires in COVID-19. In the study overall: Spain, Italy and the United States supplied samples that represented acute and convalescent COVID-19. Nucleic acid was either cDNA or gDNA, and it came from T cells, B-cell-depleted T cells, or PBMCs.

Germline CDR1 and CDR2: SNHLY and FYNNEI. V lost 10 bases, J lost 2 bases, and 16 bases lay in between. The CDR3 has 14 residues. How the authors handled the data: Researchers report that nucleated cell counts were estimated from reference gene primer amplification. TCRdb keeps only in-frame clones here, not all; method: immunoSEQ multiplex PCR. Clone size and the V and J calls come from that table; the DNA yielded D and trimming. The repertoire holds about 120,000 clones, with about 87% as singletons. Only one count was recorded for this clone. The sequenced material came from peripheral blood. This chain connects TRBV2 to TRBJ2-3; perhaps TRBD2 as D (7 bases). The clonotype was recovered from a woman between 45 and 65 years old with acute or convalescent COVID-19. CDR3 nucleotide sequence: TGTGCCACCAAGCCCCGGGGGGCCACAGATACGCAGTATTTT. It specifies CATKPRGATDTQYF.